This section outlines one T cell receptor (beta chain) sequence together with its context. Its specificity is not known. Profiled with immunoSEQ multiplex PCR; TCRdb holds only in-frame clones, not every one. The sample lists some 60,000 clones; around 83% were seen once. The sample comes from a study of T cell responses to AZD1222 COVID-19 vaccine. In the study overall: Pooling of second doses given at about 4 or about 12 weeks was done.

The study's findings and limits: It was only after the peak T cell response that any repertoires were sampled.

The CDR3 loop spans 20 amino acids. V is TRBV21-1 and J is TRBJ1-1. TRBV21-1 is deemed a pseudogene. Sequenced here: peripheral blood, sampled on day 0 of AZD1222 vaccination. The receptor was isolated from an adult in good health. CDR3: CASSKVYLEGRKLMNTEAFF. CDR3 DNA: TGTGCCAGCAGCAAAGTTTATTTAGAGGGCAGAAAGCTCATGAACACTGAAGCTTTCTTT.